This T cell receptor beta chain was recorded in a study of monozygotic twins with inflammatory bowel disease. Study-level findings and limits: T cell subtypes were not distinguishable in this analysis. On the inverse Simpson index, IBD patients scored lower for TCRbeta diversity than healthy co-twins.

Nested PCRs of approximately 16 and 10 cycles, two in total, were run on TCRalpha and TCRbeta cDNA. For each CDR3 protein, TCRdb gives one entry from its re-call of the 5' RACE reads, without DNA. The listing contains fewer than 400,000 distinct CDR3 sequences. Looked up from germline, CDR1 is SGHTA and CDR2 is FQGNSA. This CDR3 has 17 residues. Comment on this clonotype: Its antigen is not identified.

This chain links TRBV7-2 with TRBJ2-3; the TRBD2 assignment by TCRdb is unverifiable without DNA. The clonotype comes from a human donor with ulcerative colitis or Crohn's disease, or a healthy co-twin of an affected twin (not recorded which). The sequenced sample was blood. CDR3: CASSSRLAGGPLDTQYF.